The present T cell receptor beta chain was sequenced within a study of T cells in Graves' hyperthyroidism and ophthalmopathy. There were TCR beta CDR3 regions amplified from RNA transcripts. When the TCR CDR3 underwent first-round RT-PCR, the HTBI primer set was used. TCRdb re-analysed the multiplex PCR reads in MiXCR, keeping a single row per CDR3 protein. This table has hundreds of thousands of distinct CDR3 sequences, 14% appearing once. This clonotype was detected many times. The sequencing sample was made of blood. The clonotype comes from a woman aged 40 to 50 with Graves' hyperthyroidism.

The CDR3 region is CASIKDREYTEAFF. The CDR3 DNA follows: TGTGCCAGCATCAAAGACAGGGAATACACTGAAGCTTTCTTT. This chain joins TRBV12-3 or TRBV12-4 and TRBJ1-1; 7 bases are a match to TRBD1. V trimming: 7 bases; J trimming: 3 bases; junction bases outside the gene matches: 8. CDR3 length: 14 residues.